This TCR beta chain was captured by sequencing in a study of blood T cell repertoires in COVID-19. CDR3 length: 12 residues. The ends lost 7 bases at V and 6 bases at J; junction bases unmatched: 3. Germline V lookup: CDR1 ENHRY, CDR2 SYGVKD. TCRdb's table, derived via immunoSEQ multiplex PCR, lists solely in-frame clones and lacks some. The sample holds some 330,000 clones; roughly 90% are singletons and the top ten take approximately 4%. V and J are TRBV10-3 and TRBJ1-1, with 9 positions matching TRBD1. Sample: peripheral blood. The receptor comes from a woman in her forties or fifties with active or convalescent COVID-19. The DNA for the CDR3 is TGTGCCATCAACGACAGGGGGTCTGAAGCTTTCTTT. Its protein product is CAINDRGSEAFF.